A selection of T cell receptor beta chains follows, all from one sample in a study of cytomegalovirus exposure and HLA in healthy donors. The assay was immunoSEQ multiplex PCR, and TCRdb's table has in-frame clones only and misses some. This sample has 120,000 or so clones; more than 65% occur once, and the top ten carry around 1.5%. The specimen was PBMCs. Every receptor here comes from a woman between 18 and 29 years old in good health and CMV-seronegative. Each CDR3 is given with its conserved first and last residue. Each record gives: D gene, V gene, J gene, CDR3 protein. A D gene is named only where the DNA matches it firmly.

d_call: TRBD1
v_call: TRBV5-1
j_call: TRBJ2-2
cdr3_aa: CASSLVKRGTVTKALLSTGELFF

d_call: .
v_call: TRBV7-3
j_call: TRBJ1-6
cdr3_aa: CASSFQGGLSSPLHF

d_call: TRBD1
v_call: TRBV27
j_call: TRBJ2-3
cdr3_aa: CASSLRGGRGDTQYF

d_call: .
v_call: TRBV7-2
j_call: TRBJ1-1
cdr3_aa: CASSFSQGMSTEAFF

d_call: TRBD1
v_call: TRBV10-1
j_call: TRBJ2-3
cdr3_aa: CASTTGKADTQYF

d_call: TRBD1
v_call: TRBV7-8
j_call: TRBJ2-1
cdr3_aa: CASSITGDNEQFF

d_call: .
v_call: TRBV11-3
j_call: TRBJ2-2
cdr3_aa: CASSLGSLGTTGELFF

d_call: .
v_call: TRBV14
j_call: TRBJ2-2
cdr3_aa: CASSLTAKHGAGPSNTGELFF

d_call: TRBD1
v_call: TRBV5-1
j_call: TRBJ2-7
cdr3_aa: CASSLRTGAPERAYEQYF

d_call: .
v_call: TRBV5-4
j_call: TRBJ2-1
cdr3_aa: CASSLFPAVYNEQFF

d_call: TRBD1
v_call: TRBV7-9
j_call: TRBJ2-1
cdr3_aa: CASSSTGAGYNEQFF

d_call: .
v_call: TRBV6-1
j_call: TRBJ1-3
cdr3_aa: CASSQSGNTIYF

d_call: .
v_call: TRBV13
j_call: TRBJ1-1
cdr3_aa: CASSSGRGGMNTEAFF

d_call: .
v_call: TRBV7-9
j_call: TRBJ1-2
cdr3_aa: CASSLAGGRDGYTF

d_call: .
v_call: TRBV7-2
j_call: TRBJ1-1
cdr3_aa: CASSLYSGNTEAFF

d_call: .
v_call: TRBV7-9
j_call: TRBJ2-7
cdr3_aa: CASSAGRGYEQYF

d_call: .
v_call: TRBV6-1
j_call: TRBJ2-2
cdr3_aa: CASRGRELYTGELFF

d_call: TRBD1
v_call: TRBV12-5
j_call: TRBJ2-2
cdr3_aa: CASVKRDRGRDTGELFF

d_call: TRBD2
v_call: TRBV15
j_call: .
cdr3_aa: CATSRGREPTYEQYF

d_call: .
v_call: TRBV27
j_call: TRBJ1-5
cdr3_aa: CASSLVWQPGQPQHF

d_call: TRBD1
v_call: TRBV6-5
j_call: TRBJ2-7
cdr3_aa: CASSYSVGQSSYEQYF

d_call: TRBD2
v_call: TRBV5-4
j_call: TRBJ2-7
cdr3_aa: CASTVGVAGGYEQYF

d_call: TRBD1
v_call: TRBV10-2
j_call: TRBJ1-5
cdr3_aa: CASGPGQGQREGNQPQHF

d_call: .
v_call: TRBV20-1
j_call: TRBJ1-6
cdr3_aa: CRAGWGEALHF

d_call: .
v_call: TRBV5-4
j_call: TRBJ2-3
cdr3_aa: CASSSGGPGGDTQYF

d_call: TRBD1
v_call: TRBV19
j_call: TRBJ2-3
cdr3_aa: CASRTGEDGTDTQYF

d_call: .
v_call: TRBV5-1
j_call: TRBJ1-2
cdr3_aa: CASSELAGYTF

d_call: .
v_call: TRBV12-5
j_call: TRBJ2-2
cdr3_aa: CASRLSLVVGELFF

d_call: TRBD1
v_call: TRBV18
j_call: TRBJ1-1
cdr3_aa: CASSPVRNRGIIRDTEAFF

d_call: .
v_call: TRBV4-1
j_call: TRBJ2-7
cdr3_aa: CASSQGGGIPYEQYF

d_call: .
v_call: TRBV5-1
j_call: TRBJ2-3
cdr3_aa: CASSLGTMSDTQYF

d_call: TRBD1
v_call: TRBV2
j_call: TRBJ1-5
cdr3_aa: CASVPLDRGSQPQHF

d_call: .
v_call: TRBV7-2
j_call: TRBJ1-1
cdr3_aa: CASLGGRYTEAFF

d_call: .
v_call: TRBV5-4
j_call: TRBJ2-1
cdr3_aa: CANSFYEGMDEQFF

d_call: TRBD1
v_call: TRBV30
j_call: TRBJ1-6
cdr3_aa: CAWSATGGGPPLHF

d_call: TRBD1
v_call: TRBV15
j_call: TRBJ1-3
cdr3_aa: CATSTGQGKSSGNTIYF

d_call: TRBD2
v_call: TRBV11-2
j_call: TRBJ2-1
cdr3_aa: CASSRTSGSYNEQFF

d_call: TRBD2
v_call: TRBV7-8
j_call: TRBJ2-7
cdr3_aa: CASSPGLAETYEQYF

d_call: .
v_call: TRBV5-1
j_call: TRBJ2-1
cdr3_aa: CASSHRDNEQFF

d_call: TRBD2
v_call: TRBV5-1
j_call: TRBJ2-2
cdr3_aa: CASSSWTSGSPGELFF

d_call: .
v_call: TRBV15
j_call: TRBJ2-1
cdr3_aa: CATSSEVLSYNEQFF

d_call: .
v_call: TRBV5-1
j_call: TRBJ1-1
cdr3_aa: CASSTPGSNTEAFF

d_call: .
v_call: TRBV18
j_call: TRBJ1-3
cdr3_aa: CGEGGAVSGNTIYF

d_call: TRBD2
v_call: TRBV11-2
j_call: TRBJ2-6
cdr3_aa: CASSFPGLSGRSGANVLTF

d_call: TRBD2
v_call: TRBV7-9
j_call: TRBJ2-1
cdr3_aa: CASSPGGGYNEQFF

d_call: .
v_call: TRBV2
j_call: TRBJ1-1
cdr3_aa: CASSRETNTEAFF

d_call: TRBD1
v_call: TRBV7-6
j_call: TRBJ2-1
cdr3_aa: CASSSDRGYNEQFF

d_call: .
v_call: TRBV11-2
j_call: TRBJ1-4
cdr3_aa: CASSPTVGGPEKLFF

d_call: .
v_call: TRBV4-2
j_call: TRBJ2-7
cdr3_aa: CASSQLPGSEQYF

d_call: TRBD1
v_call: TRBV9
j_call: TRBJ2-2
cdr3_aa: CASSVRQGYTGELFF

d_call: .
v_call: TRBV6-6
j_call: TRBJ1-1
cdr3_aa: CASSLYAQTNTEAFF

d_call: TRBD1
v_call: TRBV27
j_call: TRBJ1-2
cdr3_aa: CASRHTNTGVGYTF